The rows below give T cell receptor beta chains drawn from one sample of a study of blood T cell repertoires in COVID-19. Data came from immunoSEQ multiplex PCR; TCRdb stores just in-frame clones and leaves some out. The sample carries under 450,000 clones, approximately 90% recorded once. The sample taken for sequencing was peripheral blood. The receptor source for this set is a woman aged 40 to 50 with COVID-19, enrolled during active disease. CDR3s include the opening cysteine and the closing phenylalanine or tryptophan. The D gene is left open where the match is weak. Clone size is not always given. Where it is, it says once, few, many or a class for expanded clones.

clone_size,d_call,j_call,v_call,cdr3_aa,cdr3_nt
NA,NA,TRBJ1-3,TRBV7-9,CASSPSTGGGNTIYF,TGTGCCAGCAGCCCATCGACGGGGGGTGGAAACACCATATATTTT
NA,TRBD1,TRBJ1-1,TRBV5-1,CASSMNRGATEAFF,TGCGCCAGCAGTATGAACAGGGGGGCCACTGAAGCTTTCTTT
NA,NA,TRBJ2-7,TRBV24-1,CATSESRVRNEQYF,TGTGCCACCAGCGAGAGCAGGGTACGGAACGAGCAGTACTTC
NA,TRBD1,TRBJ1-6,TRBV5-8,CASSFGTGTIGSYNSPLHF,TGTGCCAGCAGCTTCGGGACAGGGACAATAGGGTCCTATAATTCACCCCTCCACTTT
NA,NA,TRBJ2-7,TRBV11-2,CASRPTGLHEQYF,TGTGCCAGCAGGCCAACGGGGTTGCACGAGCAGTACTTC
NA,TRBD2,TRBJ2-2,TRBV20-1,CSASYGRVGELFF,TGCAGTGCTAGTTACGGGAGGGTCGGGGAGCTGTTTTTT
NA,NA,TRBJ2-7,TRBV28,CASSPQGYRNEQYF,TGTGCCAGCAGCCCTCAGGGTTATCGCAACGAGCAGTACTTC
few,TRBD1,TRBJ1-4,TRBV30,CAWSGQGAPANEKLFF,TGTGCCTGGAGTGGCCAGGGGGCCCCCGCTAATGAAAAACTGTTTTTT
NA,NA,TRBJ1-5,TRBV7-8,CASSADPGFNQPQHF,TGTGCCAGCAGCGCCGACCCGGGGTTCAATCAGCCCCAGCATTTT
NA,NA,TRBJ2-2,TRBV5-6,CASSSQRGGNTGELFF,TGTGCCAGCAGCTCCCAAAGGGGGGGAAACACCGGGGAGCTGTTTTTT
NA,NA,TRBJ1-3,TRBV5-1,CASSLTGIGGNTIYF,TGCGCCAGCAGCTTGACAGGGATCGGCGGAAACACCATATATTTT
NA,TRBD1,TRBJ1-5,TRBV28,CASRLSDRVGQPQHF,TGTGCCAGCAGACTGTCGGACAGGGTCGGGCAGCCCCAGCATTTT
once,NA,TRBJ2-5,TRBV19,CASSITGIETQYF,TGTGCCAGTAGTATAACAGGGATAGAGACCCAGTACTTC
NA,NA,TRBJ1-6,TRBV28,CASLGSGENSPLHF,TGTGCCAGCCTGGGGTCGGGGGAAAATTCACCCCTCCACTTT
NA,NA,TRBJ1-1,TRBV7-6,CASSLYDSVQGNTEAFF,TGTGCCAGCAGCTTATACGACTCAGTACAGGGAAACACTGAAGCTTTCTTT
NA,NA,TRBJ1-4,TRBV4-1,CASSQGQRGNEKLFF,TGCGCCAGCAGCCAAGGTCAAAGGGGCAATGAAAAACTGTTTTTT
NA,NA,TRBJ2-5,TRBV28,CASSLWWARVETQYF,TGTGCCAGCAGTTTGTGGTGGGCCAGGGTGGAGACCCAGTACTTC
NA,NA,TRBJ1-2,TRBV19,CASRRPGSFLYGYTF,TGTGCCAGTAGGAGACCCGGGTCTTTTCTTTATGGCTACACCTTC
NA,NA,TRBJ1-4,TRBV11-2,CASSPTNEKLFF,TGTGCCAGCAGCCCGACTAATGAAAAACTGTTTTTT
NA,TRBD2,TRBJ2-1,TRBV13,CASSFSTKAFSGRSYNEQFF,TGTGCCAGCAGCTTCTCGACCAAAGCTTTTAGCGGGAGAAGTTACAATGAGCAGTTCTTC
once,NA,TRBJ1-6,TRBV7-9,CASSSSYSPLHF,TGTGCCAGCAGTTCTAGCTATTCACCCCTCCACTTT
once,NA,TRBJ1-4,TRBV7-8,CASSLVPRVDEKLFF,TGTGCCAGCAGCTTAGTCCCCAGGGTGGATGAAAAACTGTTTTTT
NA,TRBD2,TRBJ2-2,TRBV5-8,CAAGRLVGLAYTGELFF,TGTGCCGCGGGCCGCCTGGTGGGACTAGCGTACACCGGGGAGCTGTTTTTT
NA,TRBD1,TRBJ2-6,TRBV4-3,CASSQAGQGTGANVLTF,TGCGCCAGCAGCCAAGCCGGACAGGGGACTGGGGCCAACGTCCTGACTTTC
NA,TRBD1,TRBJ1-1,TRBV7-9,CASSRRTGAGPTVNTEAFF,TGTGCCAGCAGCCGTCGAACAGGGGCCGGGCCCACAGTGAACACTGAAGCTTTCTTT
NA,TRBD2,TRBJ2-5,TRBV9,CASSVGPLWGGQETQYF,TGTGCCAGCAGCGTAGGACCCCTCTGGGGGGGCCAAGAGACCCAGTACTTC
NA,TRBD2,TRBJ2-7,TRBV27,CASSLTGGFYEQYF,TGTGCCAGCAGTTTAACGGGAGGGTTCTACGAGCAGTACTTC
NA,NA,TRBJ2-3,TRBV28,CASRLPPGAGADTQYF,TGTGCCAGCAGACTGCCCCCGGGAGCCGGTGCAGATACGCAGTATTTT
NA,NA,TRBJ2-1,TRBV12-3/TRBV12-4,CASSFGQYNEQFF,TGTGCCAGCAGTTTCGGACAGTACAATGAGCAGTTCTTC
NA,TRBD1,TRBJ2-2,TRBV7-3,CASHRTGGTGELFF,TGTGCCAGCCACCGGACAGGGGGCACCGGGGAGCTGTTTTTT
NA,NA,TRBJ2-2,TRBV18,CASSPLRGIGELFF,TGTGCCAGCTCACCCTTAAGGGGAATCGGGGAGCTGTTTTTT
NA,TRBD1,TRBJ1-1,TRBV7-3,CASSLRGTGYTEAFF,TGTGCCAGCAGCTTACGGGGGACAGGGTACACTGAAGCTTTCTTT